This is a list of T cell receptor beta chains from one sample in a study of OX40 agonist ivuxolimab in advanced cancers. The method was immunoSEQ multiplex PCR; TCRdb's version includes in-frame clones alone and lacks a portion of them. The sample consists of 55,000 to 90,000 clones, approximately 81% of them appearing once. This specimen was CD4+ or CD8+ T cells sorted from blood, taken in a trial of the OX40 agonist ivuxolimab. The receptors stem from an adult with an advanced solid tumor such as melanoma, head and neck, liver or kidney cancer. Both conserved end residues are part of each CDR3. Each record gives: J gene, D gene, V gene, clone size, CDR3 DNA, CDR3 protein. The D gene is left open where the match is weak. Clone size is stated in some rows and not others, as once, few, many or a class when expanded.

TRBJ2-2 | . | TRBV9 | . | TGTGCCAGCAGCGTAGACGGGGCCGGGGAGCTGTTTTTT | CASSVDGAGELFF
TRBJ1-2 | TRBD1 | TRBV6-1 | . | TGTGCCAGCAGTGAAGGAACAGGGGGGGTCCTAAACTATGGCTACACCTTC | CASSEGTGGVLNYGYTF
TRBJ1-3 | . | TRBV30 | few | TGTGCCTGGAGTGTAAAAGGGATGGAAGGAGGAAACACCATATATTTT | CAWSVKGMEGGNTIYF
TRBJ1-2 | . | TRBV6-6 | . | TGTGCCAGCAGTCCCGGGGATCTCTATGGCTACACCTTC | CASSPGDLYGYTF
TRBJ1-3 | . | TRBV5-1 | . | TGCGCCAGCAGCTTATCTGTAAGCTCTGGAAACACCATATATTTT | CASSLSVSSGNTIYF
TRBJ1-1 | TRBD1 | TRBV28 | . | TGTGCCAGCAGTTTAGGGGGGACAGGGAAGAAGGAAGCTTTCTTT | CASSLGGTGKKEAFF
TRBJ1-6 | TRBD1 | TRBV10-3 | . | TGTGCCATCAGCGGTGAAACAGGGGCTTCACCCCTCCACTTT | CAISGETGASPLHF
TRBJ2-3 | TRBD1 | TRBV5-1 | . | TGCGCCAGCAGCCCCGGGACAGGGGGCTTGGGGGCAGATACGCAGTATTTT | CASSPGTGGLGADTQYF
TRBJ2-3 | TRBD1 | TRBV14 | . | TGTGCCAGCAGCCCCCACAGGGGAAGACGTCCAGATACGCAGTATTTT | CASSPHRGRRPDTQYF
TRBJ2-7 | TRBD1 | TRBV4-1 | . | TGCGCCAGCAGCCAAGCTTCAGGGGGTTACTTCTCCTACGAGCAGTACTTC | CASSQASGGYFSYEQYF
TRBJ2-7 | . | TRBV5-5 | few | TGTGCCAGCAGCTTGGGGTGGGACACTACCTACGAGCAGTACTTC | CASSLGWDTTYEQYF
TRBJ2-5 | . | TRBV5-5 | . | TGTGCCAGCAGCTTGTTGGTAACAAGGGGCCAAGAGACCCAGTACTTC | CASSLLVTRGQETQYF
TRBJ1-1 | . | TRBV27 | . | TGTGCCAGCAGTTTCGAGATGGGGGCTGTGAACACTGAAGCTTTCTTT | CASSFEMGAVNTEAFF
TRBJ1-1 | . | TRBV27 | . | TGTGCCAGCAGTTCCGCCCAGGGCGCTGAAGCTTTCTTT | CASSSAQGAEAFF
TRBJ2-7 | . | TRBV10-1 | . | TGCGCCAGCAGTGAAAATTGGGGCTTCTACTACGAGCAGTACTTC | CASSENWGFYYEQYF
TRBJ2-5 | TRBD2 | TRBV7-9 | . | TGTGCCAGCAGCTTCGGGGGGGGCCGAGAGACCCAGTACTTC | CASSFGGGRETQYF
TRBJ2-1 | TRBD1 | TRBV19 | . | TGTGCCAGTAGATCAAAAGGGACAGGGAAACACAATGAGCAGTTCTTC | CASRSKGTGKHNEQFF
TRBJ2-7 | . | TRBV6-1 | . | TGTGCCACCGTGTACAGGGAGCAGTACTTC | CATVYREQYF
TRBJ1-1 | . | TRBV9 | . | TGTGCCAGCAGCTCTGAGGCGGGGAACACTGAAGCTTTCTTT | CASSSEAGNTEAFF
TRBJ2-5 | . | TRBV18 | . | TGTGCCAGCTCACCAGCCCAGCCCTCCCGGGAGACCCAGTACTTC | CASSPAQPSRETQYF
TRBJ1-5 | . | TRBV5-1 | . | TGCGCCAGCAGCTTGGGTACGGGTCAGCCCCAGCATTTT | CASSLGTGQPQHF
TRBJ1-1 | TRBD1 | TRBV28 | few | TGTGCCAGCAGTTCCCCGCACCCCGGACAGGGGGTTGGTGACACTGAAGCTTTCTTT | CASSSPHPGQGVGDTEAFF
TRBJ1-1 | TRBD1 | TRBV18 | few | TGTGCCAGCTCACAGGACAGGGGAGGCACTGAAGCTTTCTTT | CASSQDRGGTEAFF
TRBJ1-2 | . | TRBV29-1 | . | TGCAGCGATCTCGTTTTGGCAGGCTACACCTTC | CSDLVLAGYTF
TRBJ2-3 | TRBD2 | TRBV5-5 | . | TGTGCCAGCAGCTTGGGACTAGCGGGGGGCACAGATACGCAGTATTTT | CASSLGLAGGTDTQYF
TRBJ2-3 | TRBD1 | TRBV2 | . | TGTGCCAGCAGTGATGTCGGGACAGGCACAGATACGCAGTATTTT | CASSDVGTGTDTQYF
TRBJ2-2 | . | TRBV2 | . | TGTGCCAGCAGTAGGGACGTGACCGGGGAGCTGTTTTTT | CASSRDVTGELFF
TRBJ1-3 | . | TRBV6-1 | . | TGTGCCAGCAGTGATGATACTGGAAACACCATATATTTT | CASSDDTGNTIYF
TRBJ2-7 | . | TRBV9 | . | TGTGCCAGCAGCCCCGGGACTTCATACGAGCAGTACTTC | CASSPGTSYEQYF
TRBJ2-5 | . | TRBV27 | . | TGTGCCAGCAGTCCCATAAGTGGAGAGACCCAGTACTTC | CASSPISGETQYF
TRBJ1-2 | TRBD1 | TRBV28 | . | TGTGCCAGCAGTTTAGTAACAGGGGGCTATGGCTACACCTTC | CASSLVTGGYGYTF
TRBJ1-2 | . | TRBV23-1 | . | TGCGCCAGCAGTCAATCCGTCAAGAGGCGCAGAGGGTATGGCTACACCTTC | CASSQSVKRRRGYGYTF
TRBJ2-1 | TRBD2 | TRBV5-1 | . | TGCGCCAGCAGCTTGATGCGACTAGCAGATTACAATGAGCAGTTCTTC | CASSLMRLADYNEQFF
TRBJ1-2 | . | TRBV6-1 | few | TGTGCCAGCAGTGAAGGGCCAGGGACTGGCTACACCTTC | CASSEGPGTGYTF
TRBJ1-4 | . | TRBV28 | . | TGTGCCAGCAGTTTTGGACGGCTCAATGAAAAACTGTTTTTT | CASSFGRLNEKLFF
TRBJ2-7 | . | TRBV11-3 | few | TGTGCCAGCAGCTTAGATAGGCAGGGGACCACCTACGAGCAGTACTTC | CASSLDRQGTTYEQYF